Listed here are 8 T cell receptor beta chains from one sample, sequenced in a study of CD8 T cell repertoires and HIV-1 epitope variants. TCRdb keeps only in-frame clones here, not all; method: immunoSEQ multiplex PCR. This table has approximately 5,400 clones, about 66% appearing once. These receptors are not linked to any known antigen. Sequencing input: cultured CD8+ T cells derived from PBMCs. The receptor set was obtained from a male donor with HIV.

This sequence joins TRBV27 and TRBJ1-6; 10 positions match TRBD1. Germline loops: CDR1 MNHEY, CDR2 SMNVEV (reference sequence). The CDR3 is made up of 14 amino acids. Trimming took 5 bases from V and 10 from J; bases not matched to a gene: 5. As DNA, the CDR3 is TGTGCCAGCAGTGACGGGACAGGGGTCTCACCCCTCCACTTT. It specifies CASSDGTGVSPLHF.

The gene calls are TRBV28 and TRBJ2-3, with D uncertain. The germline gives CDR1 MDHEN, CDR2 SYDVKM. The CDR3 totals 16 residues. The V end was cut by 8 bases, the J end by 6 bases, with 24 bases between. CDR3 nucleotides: TGTGCCAGCTCCCCTGACCGCCGGGCCCCTAAGGATACGCAGTATTTT. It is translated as CASSPDRRAPKDTQYF.

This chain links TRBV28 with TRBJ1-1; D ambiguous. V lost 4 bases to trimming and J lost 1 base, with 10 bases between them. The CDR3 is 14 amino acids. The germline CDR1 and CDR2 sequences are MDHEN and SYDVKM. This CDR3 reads CASSSFIGNTEAFF. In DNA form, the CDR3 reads TGTGCCAGCAGTTCTTTTATAGGGAACACTGAAGCTTTCTTT.

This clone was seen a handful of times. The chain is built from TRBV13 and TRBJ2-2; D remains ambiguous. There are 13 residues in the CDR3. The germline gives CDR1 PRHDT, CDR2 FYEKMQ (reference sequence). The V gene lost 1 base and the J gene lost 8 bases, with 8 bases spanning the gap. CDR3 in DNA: TGTGCCAGCAGCTTAGCCACAAGGGGGGAGCTGTTTTTT. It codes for CASSLATRGELFF.

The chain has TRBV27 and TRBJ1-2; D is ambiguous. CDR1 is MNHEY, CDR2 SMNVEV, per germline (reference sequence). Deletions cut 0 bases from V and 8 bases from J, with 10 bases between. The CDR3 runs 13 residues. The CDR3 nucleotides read TGTGCCAGCAGTTTATCCTCCGGAAAAGGCTACACCTTC. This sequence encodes CASSLSSGKGYTF.

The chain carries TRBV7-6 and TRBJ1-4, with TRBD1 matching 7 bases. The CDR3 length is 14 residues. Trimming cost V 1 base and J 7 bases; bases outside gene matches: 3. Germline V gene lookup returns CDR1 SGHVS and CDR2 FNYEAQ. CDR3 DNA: TGTGCCAGCAGCTTAGGCAGGGGGAGTGAAAAACTGTTTTTT. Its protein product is CASSLGRGSEKLFF.

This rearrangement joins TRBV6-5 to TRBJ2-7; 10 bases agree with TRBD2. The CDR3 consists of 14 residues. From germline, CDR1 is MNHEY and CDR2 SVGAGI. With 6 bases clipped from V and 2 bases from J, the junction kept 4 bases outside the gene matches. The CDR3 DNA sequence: TGTGCCAGCAGGGATGGGACTAGCGCCTACGAGCAGTACTTC. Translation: CASRDGTSAYEQYF.

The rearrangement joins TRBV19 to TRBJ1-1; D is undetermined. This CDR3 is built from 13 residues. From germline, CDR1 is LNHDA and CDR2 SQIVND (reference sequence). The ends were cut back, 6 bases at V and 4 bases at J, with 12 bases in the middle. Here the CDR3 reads CASSPGWGTEAFF. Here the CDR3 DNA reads TGTGCCAGTAGCCCGGGTTGGGGCACTGAAGCTTTCTTT.